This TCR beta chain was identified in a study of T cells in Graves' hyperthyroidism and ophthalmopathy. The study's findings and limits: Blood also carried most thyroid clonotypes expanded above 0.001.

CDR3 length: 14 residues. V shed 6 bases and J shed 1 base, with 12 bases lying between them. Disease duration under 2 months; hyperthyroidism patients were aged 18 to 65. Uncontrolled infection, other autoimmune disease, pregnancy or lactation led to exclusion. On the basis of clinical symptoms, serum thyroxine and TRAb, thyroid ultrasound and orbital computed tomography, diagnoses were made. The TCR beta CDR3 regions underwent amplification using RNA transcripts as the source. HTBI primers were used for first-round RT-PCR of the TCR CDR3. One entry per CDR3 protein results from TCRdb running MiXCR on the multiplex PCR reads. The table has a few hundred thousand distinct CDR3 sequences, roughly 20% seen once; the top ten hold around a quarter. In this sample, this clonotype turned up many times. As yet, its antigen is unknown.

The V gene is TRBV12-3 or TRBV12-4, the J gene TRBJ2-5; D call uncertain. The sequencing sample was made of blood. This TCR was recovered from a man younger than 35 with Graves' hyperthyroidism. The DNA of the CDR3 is TGTGCCAGCAGGGGCCGGGCAGGCCAAGAGACCCAGTACTTC. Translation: CASRGRAGQETQYF.